This T cell receptor beta chain was sequenced for a study of T cell repertoires and HLA-DP antigens. On the study more broadly: Versus self, one alloantigen differed at one groove amino acid, the other at roughly ten. DNA input averaged approximately 230 ng in sorted CD137+CD4+ and around 1.2 ug in pre-culture CD4+.

Concerning this clone: The antigen is unknown.

The CDR3 is 16 residues long. Amplification used primers for 54 TRBV and 13 TRBJ segments. Data came from immunoSEQ multiplex PCR; TCRdb stores just in-frame clones and leaves some out. The sample holds 85,000 to 90,000 clones, about 89% seen once. The sequence came from a man aged 45-65 years in good health and CMV-seronegative. This chain joins TRBV21-1 and TRBJ2-4; TRBD1 is the table's D call, not checked against the DNA. TRBV21-1 is recorded as a pseudogene. What was sequenced was CD4+ T cells from PBMCs. Here the CDR3 DNA reads TGTGCCAGCAGCAAAGTGGGCAGGGGGCCTAAAAACATTCAGTACTTC. As protein: CASSKVGRGPKNIQYF.